The rows below give T cell receptor beta chains drawn from one sample of a study of Ad26.COV2.S vaccination and SARS-CoV-2 variants. Clones were read by immunoSEQ multiplex PCR, and TCRdb kept only the in-frame ones, dropping some. The profile shows tens of thousands of clones, 82% of them singletons. The sample was peripheral blood, taken after recovery from COVID-19. These receptors were taken from a human donor who had recovered from COVID-19. CDR3s include the opening cysteine and the closing phenylalanine or tryptophan.

cdr3_aa: CASSSDRVQPQHF; j_call: TRBJ1-5; v_call: TRBV28
cdr3_aa: CASSLNREVTEAFF; j_call: TRBJ1-1; v_call: TRBV18
cdr3_aa: CASSKKAVSSYEQYF; j_call: TRBJ2-7; v_call: TRBV21-1
cdr3_aa: CASSESRDPAYEQYF; j_call: TRBJ2-7; v_call: TRBV6-1
cdr3_aa: CASSIGGASEAFF; j_call: TRBJ1-1; v_call: TRBV19
cdr3_aa: CASSPGLAGVKDTGELFF; j_call: TRBJ2-2; v_call: TRBV28
cdr3_aa: CASSLDGTASTDTQYF; j_call: TRBJ2-3; v_call: TRBV11-3
cdr3_aa: CASSFGTGGFGYTF; j_call: TRBJ1-2; v_call: TRBV28
cdr3_aa: CASSLAPGEAFF; j_call: TRBJ1-1; v_call: TRBV11-3
cdr3_aa: CSVRGLASYNEQFF; j_call: TRBJ2-1; v_call: TRBV29-1
cdr3_aa: CASSQNSGRNNFNNEQFF; j_call: TRBJ2-1; v_call: TRBV3-1/TRBV3-2
cdr3_aa: CASSAAGGSTGELFF; j_call: TRBJ2-2; v_call: TRBV9
cdr3_aa: CASSSRGGTQYF; j_call: TRBJ2-5; v_call: TRBV7-9
cdr3_aa: CASSSKRDLGNEQFF; j_call: TRBJ2-1; v_call: TRBV5-1
cdr3_aa: CASSPIATSGWSWNEQFF; j_call: TRBJ2-1; v_call: TRBV4-3
cdr3_aa: CASSSQPPGLGEQYF; j_call: TRBJ2-7; v_call: TRBV7-6
cdr3_aa: CASSPSGGNTIYF; j_call: TRBJ1-3; v_call: TRBV27
cdr3_aa: CASSVVAGAGVTQFF; j_call: TRBJ2-1; v_call: TRBV9
cdr3_aa: CASSLVGKNTGELFF; j_call: TRBJ2-2; v_call: TRBV5-1
cdr3_aa: CASSSYGRTGVADTQYF; j_call: TRBJ2-3; v_call: TRBV7-9
cdr3_aa: CASSLGIGAGELFF; j_call: TRBJ2-2; v_call: TRBV5-6
cdr3_aa: CASRASGLRGELFF; j_call: TRBJ2-2; v_call: TRBV19
cdr3_aa: CASSHLPSSYEQYF; j_call: TRBJ2-7; v_call: TRBV4-3
cdr3_aa: CASSFGTNPENEQFF; j_call: TRBJ2-1; v_call: TRBV11-3
cdr3_aa: CASGNTQGTGYAFF; j_call: TRBJ1-1; v_call: TRBV28
cdr3_aa: CASSIVSRPIYEQYF; j_call: TRBJ2-7; v_call: TRBV19
cdr3_aa: CASTTTLNQPQHF; j_call: TRBJ1-5; v_call: TRBV28
cdr3_aa: CASSQDSAANYGYTF; j_call: TRBJ1-2; v_call: TRBV4-1
cdr3_aa: CAISEHRQGGEQYF; j_call: TRBJ2-7; v_call: TRBV10-3
cdr3_aa: CASSGSSYEQYF; j_call: TRBJ2-7; v_call: TRBV12-3/TRBV12-4
cdr3_aa: CASSTSKEQSAYEQYF; j_call: TRBJ2-7; v_call: TRBV5-5
cdr3_aa: CASGSGTAVSDTQYF; j_call: TRBJ2-3; v_call: TRBV12-5
cdr3_aa: CATILRQGAKNIQYF; j_call: TRBJ2-4; v_call: TRBV24-1
cdr3_aa: CASSTDRGSASANTEAFF; j_call: TRBJ1-1; v_call: TRBV5-1
cdr3_aa: CASSLANTGELFF; j_call: TRBJ2-2; v_call: TRBV6-4
cdr3_aa: CASSPQKAGNQPQHF; j_call: TRBJ1-5; v_call: TRBV6-5
cdr3_aa: CASSPGGSLNNEQFF; j_call: TRBJ2-1; v_call: TRBV6-4
cdr3_aa: CASSRQGSNTEAFF; j_call: TRBJ1-1; v_call: TRBV7-2
cdr3_aa: CASSTLGTEAFF; j_call: TRBJ1-1; v_call: TRBV19
cdr3_aa: CASSIGRFRDRRNYGYTF; j_call: TRBJ1-2; v_call: TRBV13
cdr3_aa: CATREGGGSGNTIYF; j_call: TRBJ1-3; v_call: TRBV4-2
cdr3_aa: CASSSPQGVVVTEAFF; j_call: TRBJ1-1; v_call: TRBV19
cdr3_aa: CASSPNGLSYEQYF; j_call: TRBJ2-7; v_call: TRBV28
cdr3_aa: CASKRVLAGVEQYF; j_call: TRBJ2-7; v_call: TRBV2
cdr3_aa: CASSRGRGDGYTF; j_call: TRBJ1-2; v_call: TRBV9
cdr3_aa: CASSGTGTPYSYNEQFF; j_call: TRBJ2-1; v_call: TRBV9
cdr3_aa: CATRFGGPSTDTQYF; j_call: TRBJ2-3; v_call: TRBV27
cdr3_aa: CATSDPSGSRHNEQFF; j_call: TRBJ2-1; v_call: TRBV24-1